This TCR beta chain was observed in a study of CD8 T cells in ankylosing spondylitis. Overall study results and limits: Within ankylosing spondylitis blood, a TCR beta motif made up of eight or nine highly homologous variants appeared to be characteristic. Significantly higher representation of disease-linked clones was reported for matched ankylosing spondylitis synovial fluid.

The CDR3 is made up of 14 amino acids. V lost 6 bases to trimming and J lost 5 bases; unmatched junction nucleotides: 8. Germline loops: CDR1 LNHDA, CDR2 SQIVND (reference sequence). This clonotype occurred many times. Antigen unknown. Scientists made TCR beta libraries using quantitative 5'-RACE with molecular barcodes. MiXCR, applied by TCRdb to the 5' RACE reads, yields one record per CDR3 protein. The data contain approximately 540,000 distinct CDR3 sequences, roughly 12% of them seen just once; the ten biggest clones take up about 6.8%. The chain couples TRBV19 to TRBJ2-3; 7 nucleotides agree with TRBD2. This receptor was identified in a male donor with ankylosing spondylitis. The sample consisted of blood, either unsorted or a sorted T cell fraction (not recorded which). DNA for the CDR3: TGTGCCAGTAGCCCTTGGCGGGAGAAAGATACGCAGTATTTT. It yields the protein CASSPWREKDTQYF.